This T cell receptor (beta chain) was recorded in a study of blood T cell repertoires in COVID-19. In the study overall: The United States, Italy and Spain were the sources of the acute and convalescent COVID-19 samples. T cells, B-cell-depleted T cells, or PBMCs provided the cDNA or gDNA that served as material.

Cohorts were assigned according to the clinical history that participants reported. This CDR3 region has 15 residues. Per the germline V gene, CDR1 is LGHNA and CDR2 is YSLEER. V lost 5 bases, J lost 4 bases, and 7 bases stayed unmatched. Authors' processing steps: Estimates of nucleated cell counts were drawn from the amplification of reference gene primers. Clones were sequenced by immunoSEQ multiplex PCR, and TCRdb holds only the in-frame ones, with some missing. D and trimming were read from the DNA, whereas the V and J calls and clone size are those reported in that table. The sample holds approximately 280,000 clones, nearly 90% seen once.

The clonotype was recovered from a woman under 30 with acute COVID-19. Sequenced sample: PBMCs or T cells enriched from blood (not recorded which). V gene TRBV4-3 combines with J gene TRBJ2-1; 8 bases are a match to TRBD2. DNA for the CDR3: TGCGCCAGCAGCTCGGGTAGCGGGATATACAATGAGCAGTTCTTC. Encoded protein: CASSSGSGIYNEQFF.